This T cell receptor beta chain appears in the sequencing data of a study of cytomegalovirus exposure and HLA in healthy donors. Germline values: CDR1 LGHNA, CDR2 YSLEER. Trimming cost V 2 bases and J 4 bases, with 8 bases left between them. There are 13 residues in the CDR3. A multiplex PCR was run with 60 Vbeta primers and 13 Jbeta primers. The repertoire was sequenced with immunoSEQ multiplex PCR; TCRdb's copy has only in-frame clones and lacks some. The repertoire includes around 31,000 clones, about 83% of them detected once, and approximately 3% sits in the top ten. Specimen: PBMCs. The receptor was derived from a boy under 18 in good health and CMV-seronegative. This rearrangement joins TRBV4-3 to TRBJ1-2, with D tentatively TRBD1 (5 bases). The CDR3 nucleotides are TGCGCCAGCAGCCAACGACAGACCTATGGCTACACCTTC. It yields the protein CASSQRQTYGYTF.